This TCR beta chain was captured in a study of blood T cell repertoires in COVID-19. Trimming took 4 bases from V and 4 from J, leaving 10 bases between them. This CDR3 contains 13 residues. Germline-derived CDR1 and CDR2 are MNHEY and SMNVEV (reference sequence). Sequencing used immunoSEQ multiplex PCR; TCRdb keeps in-frame clones, though not all of them. The sample includes a few hundred thousand clones, nearly 90% of them seen just once. This TCR came from a young woman who had recovered from COVID-19. The gene calls are TRBV27 and TRBJ1-2, with D possibly TRBD1 on 6 matching bases. Sequencing was performed on peripheral blood. This CDR3 reads CASSWGRGYGYTF. The CDR3 coding sequence is TGTGCCAGCAGTTGGGGCAGGGGCTATGGCTACACCTTC.